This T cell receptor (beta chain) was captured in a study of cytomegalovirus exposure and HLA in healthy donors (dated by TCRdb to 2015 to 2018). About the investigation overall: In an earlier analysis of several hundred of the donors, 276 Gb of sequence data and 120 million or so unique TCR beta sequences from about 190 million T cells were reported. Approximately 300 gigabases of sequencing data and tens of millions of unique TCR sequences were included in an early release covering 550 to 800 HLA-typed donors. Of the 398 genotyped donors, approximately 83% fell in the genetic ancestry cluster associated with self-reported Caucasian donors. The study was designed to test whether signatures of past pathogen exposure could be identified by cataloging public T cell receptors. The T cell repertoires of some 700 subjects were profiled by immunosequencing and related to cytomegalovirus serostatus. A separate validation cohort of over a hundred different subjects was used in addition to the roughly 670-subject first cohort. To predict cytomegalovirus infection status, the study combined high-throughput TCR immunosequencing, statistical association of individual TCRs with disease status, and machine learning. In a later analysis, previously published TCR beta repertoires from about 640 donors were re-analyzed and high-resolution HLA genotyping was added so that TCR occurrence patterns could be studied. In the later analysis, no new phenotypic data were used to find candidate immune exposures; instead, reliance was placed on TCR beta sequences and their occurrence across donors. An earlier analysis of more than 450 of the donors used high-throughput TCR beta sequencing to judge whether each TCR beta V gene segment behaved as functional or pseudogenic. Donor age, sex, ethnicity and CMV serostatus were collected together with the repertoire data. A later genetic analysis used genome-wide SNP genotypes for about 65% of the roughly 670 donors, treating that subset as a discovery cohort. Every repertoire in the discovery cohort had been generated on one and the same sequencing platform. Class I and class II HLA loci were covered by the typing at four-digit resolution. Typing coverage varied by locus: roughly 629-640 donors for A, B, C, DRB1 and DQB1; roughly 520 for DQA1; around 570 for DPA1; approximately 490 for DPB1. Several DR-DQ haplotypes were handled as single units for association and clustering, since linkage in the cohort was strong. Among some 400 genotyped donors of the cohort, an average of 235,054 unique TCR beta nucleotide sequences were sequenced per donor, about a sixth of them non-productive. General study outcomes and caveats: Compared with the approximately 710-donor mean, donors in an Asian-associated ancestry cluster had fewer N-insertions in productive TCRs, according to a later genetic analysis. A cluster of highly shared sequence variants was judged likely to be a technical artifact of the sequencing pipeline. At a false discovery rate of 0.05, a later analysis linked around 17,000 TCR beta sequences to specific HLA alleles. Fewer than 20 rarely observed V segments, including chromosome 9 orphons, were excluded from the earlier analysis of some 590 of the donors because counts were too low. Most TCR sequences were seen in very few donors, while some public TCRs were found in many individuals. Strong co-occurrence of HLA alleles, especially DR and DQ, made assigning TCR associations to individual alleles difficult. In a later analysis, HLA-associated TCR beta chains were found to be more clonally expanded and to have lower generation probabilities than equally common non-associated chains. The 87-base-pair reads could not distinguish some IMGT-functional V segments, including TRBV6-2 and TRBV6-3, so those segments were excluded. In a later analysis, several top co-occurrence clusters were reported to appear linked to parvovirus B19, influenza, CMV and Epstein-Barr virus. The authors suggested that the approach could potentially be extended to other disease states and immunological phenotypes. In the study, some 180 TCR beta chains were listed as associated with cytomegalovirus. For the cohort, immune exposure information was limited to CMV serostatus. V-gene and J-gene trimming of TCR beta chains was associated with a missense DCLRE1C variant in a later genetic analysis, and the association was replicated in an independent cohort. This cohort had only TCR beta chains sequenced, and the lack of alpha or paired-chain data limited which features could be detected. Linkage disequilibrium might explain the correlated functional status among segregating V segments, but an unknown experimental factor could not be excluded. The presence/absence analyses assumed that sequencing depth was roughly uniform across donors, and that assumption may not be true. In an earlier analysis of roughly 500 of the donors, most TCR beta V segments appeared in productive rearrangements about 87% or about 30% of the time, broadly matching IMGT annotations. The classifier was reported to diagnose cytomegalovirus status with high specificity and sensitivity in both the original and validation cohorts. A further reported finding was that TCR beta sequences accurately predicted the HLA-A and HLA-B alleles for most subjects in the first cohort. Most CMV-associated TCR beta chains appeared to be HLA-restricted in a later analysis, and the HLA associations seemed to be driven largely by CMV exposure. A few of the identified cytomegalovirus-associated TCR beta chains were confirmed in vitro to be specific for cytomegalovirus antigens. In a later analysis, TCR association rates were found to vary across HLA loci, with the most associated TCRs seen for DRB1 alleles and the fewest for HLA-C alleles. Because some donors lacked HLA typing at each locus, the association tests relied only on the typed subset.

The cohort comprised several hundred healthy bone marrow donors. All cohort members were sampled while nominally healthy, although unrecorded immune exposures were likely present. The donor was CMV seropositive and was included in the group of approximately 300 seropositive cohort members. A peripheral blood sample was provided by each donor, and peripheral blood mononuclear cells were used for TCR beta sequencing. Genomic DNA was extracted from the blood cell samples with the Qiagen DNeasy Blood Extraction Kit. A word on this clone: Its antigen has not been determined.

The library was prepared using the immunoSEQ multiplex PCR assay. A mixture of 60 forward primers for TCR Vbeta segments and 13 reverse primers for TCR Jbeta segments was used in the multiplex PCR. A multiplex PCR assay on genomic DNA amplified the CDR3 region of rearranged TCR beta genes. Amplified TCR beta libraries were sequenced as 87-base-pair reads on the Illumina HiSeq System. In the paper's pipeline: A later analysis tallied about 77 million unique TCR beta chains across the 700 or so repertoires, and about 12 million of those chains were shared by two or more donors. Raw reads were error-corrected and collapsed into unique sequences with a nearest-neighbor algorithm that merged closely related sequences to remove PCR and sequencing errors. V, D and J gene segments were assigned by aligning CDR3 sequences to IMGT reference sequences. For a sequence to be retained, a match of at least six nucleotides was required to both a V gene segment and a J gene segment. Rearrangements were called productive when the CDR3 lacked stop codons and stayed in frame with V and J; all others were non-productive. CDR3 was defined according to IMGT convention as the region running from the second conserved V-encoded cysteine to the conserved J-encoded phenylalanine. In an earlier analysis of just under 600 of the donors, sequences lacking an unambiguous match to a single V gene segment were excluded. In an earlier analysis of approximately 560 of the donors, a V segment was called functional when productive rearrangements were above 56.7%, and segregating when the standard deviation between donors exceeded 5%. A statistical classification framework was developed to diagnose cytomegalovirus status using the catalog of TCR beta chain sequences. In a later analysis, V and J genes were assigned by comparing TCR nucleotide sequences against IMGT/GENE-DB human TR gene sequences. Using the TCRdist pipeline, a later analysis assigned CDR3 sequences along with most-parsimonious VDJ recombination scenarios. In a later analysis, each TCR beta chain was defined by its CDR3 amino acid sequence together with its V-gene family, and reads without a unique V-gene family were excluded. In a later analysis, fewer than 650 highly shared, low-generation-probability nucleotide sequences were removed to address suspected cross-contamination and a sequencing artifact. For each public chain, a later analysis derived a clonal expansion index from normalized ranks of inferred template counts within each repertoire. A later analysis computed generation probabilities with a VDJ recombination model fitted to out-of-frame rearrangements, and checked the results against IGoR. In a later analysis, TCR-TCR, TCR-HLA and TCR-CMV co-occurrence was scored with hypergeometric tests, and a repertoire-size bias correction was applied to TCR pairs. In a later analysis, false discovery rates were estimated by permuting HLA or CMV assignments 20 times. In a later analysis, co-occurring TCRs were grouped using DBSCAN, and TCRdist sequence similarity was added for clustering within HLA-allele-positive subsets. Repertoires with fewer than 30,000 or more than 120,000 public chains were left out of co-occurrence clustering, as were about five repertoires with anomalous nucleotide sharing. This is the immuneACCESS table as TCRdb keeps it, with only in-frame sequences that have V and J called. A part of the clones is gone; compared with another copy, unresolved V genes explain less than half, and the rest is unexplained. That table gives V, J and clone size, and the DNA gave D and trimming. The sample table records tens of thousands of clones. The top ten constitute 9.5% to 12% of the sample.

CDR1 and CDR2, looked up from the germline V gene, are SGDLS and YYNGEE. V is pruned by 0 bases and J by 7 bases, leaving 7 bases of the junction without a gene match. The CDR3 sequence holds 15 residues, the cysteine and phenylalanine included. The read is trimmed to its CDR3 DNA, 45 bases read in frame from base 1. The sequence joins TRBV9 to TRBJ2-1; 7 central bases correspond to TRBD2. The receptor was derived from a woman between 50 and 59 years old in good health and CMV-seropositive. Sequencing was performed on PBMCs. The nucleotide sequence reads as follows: TGTGCCAGCAGCGTAGAAGGCGGGAGTGGTAATGAGCAGTTCTTC. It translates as CASSVEGGSGNEQFF.